A single sample is the source of the 3 T cell receptor beta chains below, sequenced in a study of cytomegalovirus exposure and HLA in healthy donors. Primers included in the PCR were 60 Vbeta and 13 Jbeta primers. Sequenced by immunoSEQ multiplex PCR; TCRdb stores in-frame clones only, minus some. Of 95,000 to 150,000 clones in the sample, over 70% were seen once. The sample was PBMCs. The source of these receptors is a woman in her forties or fifties in good health and CMV-seronegative.

The CDR3 nucleotides read TGTGCCAGCAGCTTGAGGGTGTCCTACGAGCAGTACTTC. This gives the protein CASSLRVSYEQYF. V and J are TRBV7-8 and TRBJ2-7; D perhaps matches TRBD2 (5 bases). Germline CDR1 reads SGHVS; CDR2 reads FQNEAQ. The CDR3 loop spans 13 amino acids. Trimming took 3 bases from V and 1 from J, leaving 7 bases between them. Drawing the rest from reference TRBV7-8 and TRBJ2-7, the complete variable domain is GAGVSQSPRYKVAKRGQDVALRCDPISGHVSLFWYQQALGQGPEFLTYFQNEAQLDKSGLPSDRFFAERPEGSVSTLKIQRTQQEDSAVYLCASSLRVSYEQYFGPGTRLTVT.

In this sample, this clone turned up once. The V gene is TRBV7-2, the J gene TRBJ2-2; TRBD2 agrees at 12 bases. From germline, CDR1 is SGHTA and CDR2 FQGNSA. The V and J ends lost 2 bases and 2 bases, in that order; junction bases with no gene match: 3. The CDR3 runs to 17 residues. Here the CDR3 reads CASSLRTSGINTGELFF. CDR3 coding DNA: TGTGCCAGCAGCTTACGGACTAGCGGGATTAACACCGGGGAGCTGTTTTTT.

The chain couples TRBV7-8 to TRBJ2-7; 8 bases map to TRBD1. V was clipped by 0 bases and J by 4 bases; unmatched bases: 2. The CDR3 covers 14 residues. Germline V gene sequence: CDR1 SGHVS, CDR2 FQNEAQ. CDR3 in DNA: TGTGCCAGCAGCTTAGCGGGACAGGTATACGAGCAGTACTTC. Its protein product is CASSLAGQVYEQYF.